This is a list of T cell receptor beta chains from one sample in a study of T cell repertoires in cytomegalovirus infection. TCRdb re-called the reads with MiXCR, one entry per CDR3 protein. The repertoire has hundreds of thousands of distinct CDR3 sequences, roughly a third of them found once; the top ten carry 2.8%. Sequencing was carried out using PBMCs. The receptors were gathered from a human donor in good health (CMV status not recorded). Some clones in this sample may be carry-over from other donors' samples. CDR3s include the opening cysteine and the closing phenylalanine or tryptophan. Fields, in order: D gene, clone size, V gene, J gene, CDR3 DNA, CDR3 protein. A D gene is named only where the DNA matches it firmly. The listing skips clone size in some rows; elsewhere it reads once, few, many or a size class.

.	once	TRBV11-2	TRBJ1-5	TGTGCCAGCAGCTTAGATCTATTTCAGCCCCAGCATTTT	CASSLDLFQPQHF
.	.	TRBV5-5	TRBJ1-2	TGTGCCAGCAGCTTGGGAGGGGCGGGGAACTATGGCTACACCTTC	CASSLGGAGNYGYTF
TRBD1	few	TRBV11-2	TRBJ1-4	TGTGCCAGCAGCTCGACAGGGGGTAATGAAAAACTGTTTTTT	CASSSTGGNEKLFF
.	few	TRBV29-1	TRBJ2-2	TGCAGCGTTGCCCAGATAAACACCGGGGAGCTGTTTTTT	CSVAQINTGELFF
.	few	TRBV12-3/TRBV12-4	TRBJ1-4	TGTGCCAGCAGTTTGGGTCGGGAGGGGAATAATGAAAAACTGTTTTTT	CASSLGREGNNEKLFF
.	.	TRBV2	TRBJ1-3	TGTGCCAGCAACATGGGGCTTGGAAACACCATATATTTT	CASNMGLGNTIYF
TRBD2	.	TRBV6-2/TRBV6-3	TRBJ2-7	TGTGCCAGCAGTACTAGCGGGGGGCTAAAGCAGTACTTC	CASSTSGGLKQYF
.	.	TRBV24-1	TRBJ2-5	TGTGCCACCAGTGACCCCGCCGGGGAGACCCAGTACTTC	CATSDPAGETQYF
.	.	TRBV19	TRBJ2-6	TGTGCCAGTAGTAGGCGCCGCTCTGGGGCCAACGTCCTGACTTTC	CASSRRRSGANVLTF
.	.	TRBV27	TRBJ1-5	TGTGCCAGCAGAGGGGGGGCTAGAAGCAATCAGCCCCAGCATTTT	CASRGGARSNQPQHF
.	few	TRBV5-6	TRBJ2-1	TGTGCCAGCAGCTTGGGGCCCCCCCACAATGAGCAGTTCTTC	CASSLGPPHNEQFF
.	few	TRBV5-6	TRBJ2-2	TGTGCCAGCAGCTTGGATCTACAGGAGAACACCGGGGAGCTGTTTTTT	CASSLDLQENTGELFF
TRBD1	.	TRBV28	TRBJ1-2	TGTGCCAGCAGTTCATTCTACAGGGGTAACTATGGCTACACCTTC	CASSSFYRGNYGYTF
.	few	TRBV6-1	TRBJ1-1	TGTGCCAGCAGCCATAGAGGAGGGGTGAGGGTCACTGAAGCTTTCTTT	CASSHRGGVRVTEAFF
.	many	TRBV7-2	TRBJ2-5	TGTGCCGCGCTGCGGGGTAAAGAGACCCAGTACTTC	CAALRGKETQYF
TRBD2	.	TRBV19	TRBJ2-1	TGTGCCAGTGGCCGTAGCGGGACCTCCTACAATGAGCAGTTCTTC	CASGRSGTSYNEQFF